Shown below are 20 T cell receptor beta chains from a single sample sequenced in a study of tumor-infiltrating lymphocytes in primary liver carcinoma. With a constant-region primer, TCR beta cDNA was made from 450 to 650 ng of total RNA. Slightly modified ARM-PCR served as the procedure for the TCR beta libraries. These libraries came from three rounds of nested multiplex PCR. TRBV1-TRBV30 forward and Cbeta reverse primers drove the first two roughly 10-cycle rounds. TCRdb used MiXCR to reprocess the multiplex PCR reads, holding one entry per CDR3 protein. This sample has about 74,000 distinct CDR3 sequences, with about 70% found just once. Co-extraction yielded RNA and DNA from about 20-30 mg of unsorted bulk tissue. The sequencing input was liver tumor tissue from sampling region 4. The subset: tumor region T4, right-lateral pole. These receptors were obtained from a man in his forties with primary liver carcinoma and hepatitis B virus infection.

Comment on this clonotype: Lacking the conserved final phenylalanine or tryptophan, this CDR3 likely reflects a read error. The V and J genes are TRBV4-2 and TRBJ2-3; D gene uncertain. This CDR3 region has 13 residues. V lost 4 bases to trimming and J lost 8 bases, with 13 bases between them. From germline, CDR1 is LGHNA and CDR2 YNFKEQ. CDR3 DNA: TGTGCCAGCAGCCCAGAACAGCCAGGTACGCAGTATCTT. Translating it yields CASSPEQPGTQYL.

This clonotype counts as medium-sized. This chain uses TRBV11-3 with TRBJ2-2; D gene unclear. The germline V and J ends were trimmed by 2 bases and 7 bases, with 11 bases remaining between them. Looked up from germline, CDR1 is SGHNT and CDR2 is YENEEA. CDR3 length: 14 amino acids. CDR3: CASSLNMIGGELFF. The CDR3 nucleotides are TGTGCCAGCAGCTTAAATATGATCGGCGGGGAGCTGTTTTTT.

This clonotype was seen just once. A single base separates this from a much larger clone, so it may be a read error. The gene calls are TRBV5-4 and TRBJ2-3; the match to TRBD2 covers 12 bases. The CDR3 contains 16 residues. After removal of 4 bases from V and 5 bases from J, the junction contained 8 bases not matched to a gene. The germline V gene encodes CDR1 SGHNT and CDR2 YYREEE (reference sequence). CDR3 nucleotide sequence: TGTGCCAGCAGCCCGGAGCTAGCGGGAGGGCTAGATACGCAGTATTTT. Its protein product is CASSPELAGGLDTQYF.

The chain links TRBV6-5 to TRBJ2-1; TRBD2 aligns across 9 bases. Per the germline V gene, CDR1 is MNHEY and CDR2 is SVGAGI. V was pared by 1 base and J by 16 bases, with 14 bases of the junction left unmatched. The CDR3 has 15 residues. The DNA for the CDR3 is TGTGCCAGCAGTTACTGTAGTACTAGCGGGTGTCGGAAATTCTTC. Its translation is CASSYCSTSGCRKFF.

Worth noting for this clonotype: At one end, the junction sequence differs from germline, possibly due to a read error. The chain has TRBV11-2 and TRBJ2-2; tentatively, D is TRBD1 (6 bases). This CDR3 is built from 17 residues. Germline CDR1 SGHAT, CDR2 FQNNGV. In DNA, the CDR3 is TGTGCCACCAGCTTAGTTCGGACGTACACAGGGACCGGGGAGCTGTATTTT. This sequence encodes CATSLVRTYTGTGELYF. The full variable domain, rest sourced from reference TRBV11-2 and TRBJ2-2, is EAGVAQSPRYKIIEKRQSVAFWCNPISGHATLYWYQQILGQGPKLLIQFQNNGVVDDSQLPKDRFSAERLKGVDSTLKIQPAKLEDSAVYLCATSLVRTYTGTGELYFGEGSRLTVL.

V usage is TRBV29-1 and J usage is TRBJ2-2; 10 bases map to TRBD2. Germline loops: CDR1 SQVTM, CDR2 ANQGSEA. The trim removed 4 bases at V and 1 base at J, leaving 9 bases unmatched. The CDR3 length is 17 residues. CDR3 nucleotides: TGCAGCGTTGGAGCCGGGACTAGCGTGTGGAACACCGGGGAGCTGTTTTTT. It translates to CSVGAGTSVWNTGELFF.

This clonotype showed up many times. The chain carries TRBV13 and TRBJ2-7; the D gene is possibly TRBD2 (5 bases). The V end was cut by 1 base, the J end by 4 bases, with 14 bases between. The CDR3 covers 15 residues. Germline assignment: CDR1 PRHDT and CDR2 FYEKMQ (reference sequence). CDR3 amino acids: CASSLVSGEVYEQYF. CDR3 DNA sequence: TGTGCCAGCAGCTTAGTCAGCGGCGAGGTTTACGAGCAGTACTTC.

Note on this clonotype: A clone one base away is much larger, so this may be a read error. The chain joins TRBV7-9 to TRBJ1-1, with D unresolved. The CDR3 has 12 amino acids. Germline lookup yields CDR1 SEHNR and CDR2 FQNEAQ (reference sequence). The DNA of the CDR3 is TGTGCCAGCATCTTAATGAACACTGAAGCTTTCTTT. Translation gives CASILMNTEAFF.

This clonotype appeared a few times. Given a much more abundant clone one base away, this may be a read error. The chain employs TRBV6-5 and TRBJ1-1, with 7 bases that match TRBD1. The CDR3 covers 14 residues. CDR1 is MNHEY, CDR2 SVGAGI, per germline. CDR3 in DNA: TGTGCCAGCAGACCGACAGGGCCGAACACTGGAGCTTTCTTT. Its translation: CASRPTGPNTGAFF.

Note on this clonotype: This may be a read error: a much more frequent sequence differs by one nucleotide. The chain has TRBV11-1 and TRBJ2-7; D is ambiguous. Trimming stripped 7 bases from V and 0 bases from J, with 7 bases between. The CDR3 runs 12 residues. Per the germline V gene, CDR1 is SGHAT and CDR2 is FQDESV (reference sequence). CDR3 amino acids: CASNPDSYEQYF. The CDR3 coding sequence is TGTGCCAGCAACCCTGACTCCTACGAGCAGTACTTC.

The CDR3 protein is CASSQVCPGTYNEQFF. CDR3 coding DNA: TGTGCCAGCAGCCAAGTGTGCCCGGGGACCTACAATGAGCAGTTCTTC. This rearrangement joins TRBV4-2 to TRBJ2-1, with a possible D match to TRBD2 (5 bases). V gave up 1 base and J gave up 2 bases, with 12 bases separating them. The CDR3 covers 16 residues. The germline V gene has CDR1 LGHNA and CDR2 YNFKEQ.

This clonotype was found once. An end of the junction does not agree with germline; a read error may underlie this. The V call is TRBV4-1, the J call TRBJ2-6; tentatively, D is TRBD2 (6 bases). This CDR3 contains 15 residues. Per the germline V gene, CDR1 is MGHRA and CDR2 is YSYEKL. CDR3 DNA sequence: TGCGCCAGCAGCCGAGGGGACTCTGGGGCCAACGTCCTAACTTTC. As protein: CASSRGDSGANVLTF.

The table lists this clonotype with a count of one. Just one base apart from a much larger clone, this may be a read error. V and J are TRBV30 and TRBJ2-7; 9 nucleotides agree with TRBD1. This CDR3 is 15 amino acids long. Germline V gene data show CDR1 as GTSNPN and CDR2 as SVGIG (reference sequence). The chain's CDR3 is CAWSTGQGNSYEKYF. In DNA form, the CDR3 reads TGTGCCTGGAGTACCGGACAGGGGAACTCCTACGAGAAGTACTTC.

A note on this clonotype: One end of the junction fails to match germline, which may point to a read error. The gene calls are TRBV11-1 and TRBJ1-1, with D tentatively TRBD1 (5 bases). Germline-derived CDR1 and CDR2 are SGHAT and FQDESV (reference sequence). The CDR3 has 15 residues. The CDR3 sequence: CADSLQTAENTEVFF. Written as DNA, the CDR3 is TGTGCCGACAGCCTTCAGACAGCAGAGAACACTGAAGTTTTCTTT.

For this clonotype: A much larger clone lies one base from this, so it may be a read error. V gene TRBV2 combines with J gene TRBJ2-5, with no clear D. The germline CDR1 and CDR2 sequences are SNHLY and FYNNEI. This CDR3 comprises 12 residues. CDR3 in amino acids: CASGEGEATQYF. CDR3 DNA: TGTGCCAGCGGTGAAGGTGAAGCGACCCAGTACTTC.

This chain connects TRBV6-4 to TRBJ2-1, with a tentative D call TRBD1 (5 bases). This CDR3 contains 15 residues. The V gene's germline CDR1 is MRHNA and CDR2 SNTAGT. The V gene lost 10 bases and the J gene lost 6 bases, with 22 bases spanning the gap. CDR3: CANHIREHYSNEQFF. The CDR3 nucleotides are TGTGCCAACCACATCAGGGAACACTACAGCAATGAGCAGTTCTTC.

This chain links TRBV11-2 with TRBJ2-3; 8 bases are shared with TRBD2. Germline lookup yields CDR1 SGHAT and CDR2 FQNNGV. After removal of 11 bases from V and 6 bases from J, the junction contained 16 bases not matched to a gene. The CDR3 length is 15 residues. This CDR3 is CAGSHTSGSEDTQYF. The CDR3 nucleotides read TGTGCCGGTAGCCACACTAGCGGCTCCGAGGATACGCAGTATTTT.

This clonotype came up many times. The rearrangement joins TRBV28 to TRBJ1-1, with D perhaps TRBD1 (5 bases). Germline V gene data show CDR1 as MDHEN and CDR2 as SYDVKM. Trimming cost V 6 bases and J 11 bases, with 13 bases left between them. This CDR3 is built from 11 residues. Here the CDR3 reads CASSRDRVAFF. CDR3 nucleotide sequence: TGTGCCAGCAGCCGGGACCGCGTGGCTTTCTTT.

This CDR3 reads CASNRAGARTGELFF. Written as DNA, the CDR3 is TGCGCCAGCAACCGCGCAGGGGCTCGCACCGGGGAGCTGTTTTTT. The chain employs TRBV5-1 and TRBJ2-2; possible D gene TRBD1, 6 bases. Between the trimmed V and J ends, which lost 6 bases and 4 bases, there was a span of 16 bases. The CDR3 spans 15 residues. Per the germline V gene, CDR1 is SGHRS and CDR2 is YFSETQ.

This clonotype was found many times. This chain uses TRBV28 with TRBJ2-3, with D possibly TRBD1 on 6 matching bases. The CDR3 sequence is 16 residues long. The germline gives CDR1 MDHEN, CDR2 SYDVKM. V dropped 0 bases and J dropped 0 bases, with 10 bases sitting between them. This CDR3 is CASSLWTGTSTDTQYF. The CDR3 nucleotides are TGTGCCAGCAGTTTATGGACAGGTACTAGCACAGATACGCAGTATTTT.